This paragraph reports one T cell receptor beta chain. Its cognate antigen has yet to be identified. It has no much larger one-base neighbor in the sample; base qualities were not kept. The data derive from a study of control samples from healthy donors and cancer patients (TCRdb year 2020). CDR1 LGHDT and CDR2 YNNKEL were looked up in the germline V gene (reference sequence). The CDR3 goes from the cysteine to the phenylalanine over 16 residues. Only the CDR3 part of the read is kept: 48 bases, read in frame from the first base. V is clipped by 0 bases and J by 0 bases, and the sequence between their germline boundaries is 9 bases long. Library construction relied on the immunoSEQ multiplex PCR assay. The table was pulled from immuneACCESS by TCRdb, which kept in-frame rearrangements only. Such tables lose some clones; where checked, under half of the loss comes from unresolved V genes, and the rest has no known cause. The sample data list about 220,000 clones, and just under 95% of these were observed just once. The leading ten clones occupy about 1.6% of the sample.

The chain is assembled from TRBV3-1 (or the pseudogene TRBV3-2) and TRBJ1-5, with no D gene named confidently. The TCR sequence derives from a man aged 45 to 65 in good health. Source material: blood. The CDR3 amino acid sequence is: CASSQDPRYSNQPQHF. The DNA reads as follows: TGTGCCAGCAGCCAAGACCCAAGGTATAGCAATCAGCCCCAGCATTTT.